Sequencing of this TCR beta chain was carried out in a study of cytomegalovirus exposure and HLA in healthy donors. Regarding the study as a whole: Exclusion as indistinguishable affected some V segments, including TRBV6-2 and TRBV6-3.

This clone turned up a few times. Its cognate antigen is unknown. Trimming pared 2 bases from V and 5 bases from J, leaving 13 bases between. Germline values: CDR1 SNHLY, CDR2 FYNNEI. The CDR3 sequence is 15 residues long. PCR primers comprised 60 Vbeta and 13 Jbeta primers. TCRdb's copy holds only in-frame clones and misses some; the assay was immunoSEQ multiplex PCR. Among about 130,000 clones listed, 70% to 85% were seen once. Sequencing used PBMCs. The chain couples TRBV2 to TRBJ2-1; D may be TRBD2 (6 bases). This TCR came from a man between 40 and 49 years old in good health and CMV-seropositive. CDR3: CASSENRLDNNEQFF. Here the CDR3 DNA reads TGTGCCAGCAGTGAAAACCGACTAGATAACAATGAGCAGTTCTTC.